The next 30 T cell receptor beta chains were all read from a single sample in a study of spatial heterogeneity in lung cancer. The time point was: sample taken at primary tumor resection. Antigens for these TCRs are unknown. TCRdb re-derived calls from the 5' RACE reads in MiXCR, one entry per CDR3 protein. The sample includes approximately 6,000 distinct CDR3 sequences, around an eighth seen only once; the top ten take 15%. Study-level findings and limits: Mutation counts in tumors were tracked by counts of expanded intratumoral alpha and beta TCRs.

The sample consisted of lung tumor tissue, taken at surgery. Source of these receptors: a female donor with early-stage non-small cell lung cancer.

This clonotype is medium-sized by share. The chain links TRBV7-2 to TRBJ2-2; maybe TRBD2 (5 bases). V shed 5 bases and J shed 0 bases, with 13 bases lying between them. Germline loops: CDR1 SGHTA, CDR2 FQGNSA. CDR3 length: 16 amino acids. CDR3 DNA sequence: TGTGCCAGCAGCGGACGGCTAGCCTCGAACACCGGGGAGCTGTTTTTT. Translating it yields CASSGRLASNTGELFF.

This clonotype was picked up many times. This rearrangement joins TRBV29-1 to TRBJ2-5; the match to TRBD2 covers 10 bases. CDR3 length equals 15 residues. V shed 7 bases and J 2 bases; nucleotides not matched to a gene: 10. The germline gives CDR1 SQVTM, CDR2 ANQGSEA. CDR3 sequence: CSAGPSGSGQETQYF. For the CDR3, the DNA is TGCAGCGCTGGTCCTAGCGGGAGCGGTCAAGAGACCCAGTACTTC.

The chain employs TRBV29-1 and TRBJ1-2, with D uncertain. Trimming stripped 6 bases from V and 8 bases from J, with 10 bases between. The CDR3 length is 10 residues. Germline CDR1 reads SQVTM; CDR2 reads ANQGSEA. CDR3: CSVDEGGYTF. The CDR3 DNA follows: TGCAGCGTGGACGAGGGCGGCTACACCTTC.

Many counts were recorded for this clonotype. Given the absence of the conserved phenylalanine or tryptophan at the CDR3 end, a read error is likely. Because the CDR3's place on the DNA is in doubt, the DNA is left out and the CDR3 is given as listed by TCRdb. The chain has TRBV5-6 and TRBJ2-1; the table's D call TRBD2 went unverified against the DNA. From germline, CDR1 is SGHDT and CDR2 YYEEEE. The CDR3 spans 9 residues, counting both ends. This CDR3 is CASSFKGPI.

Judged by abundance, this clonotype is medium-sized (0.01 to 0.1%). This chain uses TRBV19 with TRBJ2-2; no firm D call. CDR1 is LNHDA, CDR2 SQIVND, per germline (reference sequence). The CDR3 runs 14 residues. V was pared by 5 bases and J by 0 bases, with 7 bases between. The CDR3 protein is CASSAQANTGELFF. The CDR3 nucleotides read TGTGCCAGTAGTGCTCAGGCGAACACCGGGGAGCTGTTTTTT.

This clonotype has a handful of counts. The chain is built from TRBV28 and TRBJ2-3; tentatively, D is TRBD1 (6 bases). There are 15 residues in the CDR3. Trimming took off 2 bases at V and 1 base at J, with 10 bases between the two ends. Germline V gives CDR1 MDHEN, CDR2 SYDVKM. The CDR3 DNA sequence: TGTGCCAGCAGTTTACAGGGGAGAGGCACAGATACGCAGTATTTT. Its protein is CASSLQGRGTDTQYF.

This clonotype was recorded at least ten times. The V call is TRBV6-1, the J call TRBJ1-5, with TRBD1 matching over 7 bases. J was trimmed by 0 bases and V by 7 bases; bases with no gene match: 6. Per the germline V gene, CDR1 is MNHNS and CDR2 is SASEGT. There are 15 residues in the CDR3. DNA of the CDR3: TGTGCCAGCACCGAGGGGGCAGTTAGCAATCAGCCCCAGCATTTT. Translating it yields CASTEGAVSNQPQHF.

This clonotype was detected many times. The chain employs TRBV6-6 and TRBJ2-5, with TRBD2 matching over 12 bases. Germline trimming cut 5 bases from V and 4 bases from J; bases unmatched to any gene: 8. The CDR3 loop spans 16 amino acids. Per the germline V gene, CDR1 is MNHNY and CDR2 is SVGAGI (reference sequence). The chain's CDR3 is CASSDQTSGRGETQYF. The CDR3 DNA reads TGTGCCAGCAGTGATCAGACTAGCGGGAGAGGAGAGACCCAGTACTTC.

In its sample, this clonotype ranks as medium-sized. The DNA of the CDR3 is TGTGCCAGCAGTCTGACGGGCTATCAGCCCCAGCATTTT. It translates to CASSLTGYQPQHF. The chain employs TRBV6-2 or TRBV6-3 and TRBJ1-5; D is uncertain. The germline CDR1 and CDR2 sequences are MNHEY and SVGEGT. Trimming shortened V by 5 bases and J by 5 bases, and 10 bases separated the two germline ends. The CDR3 spans 13 residues.

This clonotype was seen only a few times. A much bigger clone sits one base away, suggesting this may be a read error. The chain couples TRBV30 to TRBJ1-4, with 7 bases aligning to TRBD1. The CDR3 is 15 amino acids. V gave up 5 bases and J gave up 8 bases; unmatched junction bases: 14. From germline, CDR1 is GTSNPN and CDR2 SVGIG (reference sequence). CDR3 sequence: CAWCANRGSQEKLFF. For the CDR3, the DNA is TGTGCCTGGTGTGCTAACAGGGGATCTCAGGAAAAACTGTTTTTT.

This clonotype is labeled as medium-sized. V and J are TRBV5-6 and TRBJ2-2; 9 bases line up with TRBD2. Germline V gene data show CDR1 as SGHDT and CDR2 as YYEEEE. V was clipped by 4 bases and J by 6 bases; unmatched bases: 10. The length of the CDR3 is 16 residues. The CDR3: CASSHRLAGRAGELFF. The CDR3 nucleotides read TGTGCCAGCAGCCACCGGCTAGCGGGAAGGGCCGGGGAGCTGTTTTTT. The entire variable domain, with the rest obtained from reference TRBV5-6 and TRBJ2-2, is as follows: DAGVTQSPTHLIKTRGQQVTLRCSPKSGHDTVSWYQQALGQGPQFIFQYYEEEERQRGNFPDRFSGHQFPNYSSELNVNALLLGDSALYLCASSHRLAGRAGELFFGEGSRLTVL.

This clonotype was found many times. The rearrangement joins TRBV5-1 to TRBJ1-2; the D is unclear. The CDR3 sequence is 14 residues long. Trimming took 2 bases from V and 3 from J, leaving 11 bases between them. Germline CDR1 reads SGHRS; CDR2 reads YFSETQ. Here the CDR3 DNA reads TGCGCCAGCAGCTTTGGAGGACGGGACTATGGCTACACCTTC. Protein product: CASSFGGRDYGYTF.

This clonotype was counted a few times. The CDR3, as DNA: TGCGCCAGCAGTGTTGACAGGGCGAACACTGAAGCTTTCTTT. Its translation is CASSVDRANTEAFF. The V call is TRBV10-1, the J call TRBJ1-1; 7 nucleotides match TRBD1. The CDR3 has 14 amino acids. In germline, CDR1 is WNHNN, CDR2 SYGVQD (reference sequence). The V and J ends lost 4 bases and 1 base, in that order; junction bases with no gene match: 3.

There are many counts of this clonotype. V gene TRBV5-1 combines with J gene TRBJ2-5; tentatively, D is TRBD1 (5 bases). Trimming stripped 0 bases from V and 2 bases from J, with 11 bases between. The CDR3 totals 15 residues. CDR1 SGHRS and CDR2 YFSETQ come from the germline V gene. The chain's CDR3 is CASSLDRLIQETQYF. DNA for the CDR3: TGCGCCAGCAGCTTGGACAGGCTAATTCAAGAGACCCAGTACTTC.

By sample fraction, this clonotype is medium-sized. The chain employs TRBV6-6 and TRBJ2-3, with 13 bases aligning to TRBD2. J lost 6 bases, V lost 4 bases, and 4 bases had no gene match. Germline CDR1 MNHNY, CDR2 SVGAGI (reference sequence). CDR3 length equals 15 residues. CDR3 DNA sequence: TGTGCCAGCAGTTTAGGACTAGCGGGAGCCGATACGCAGTATTTT. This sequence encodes CASSLGLAGADTQYF.

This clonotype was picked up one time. CDR3 sequence: CASSPSGDSYNEQFF. The DNA for the CDR3 is TGTGCCAGCAGCCCTAGCGGGGACTCCTACAATGAGCAGTTCTTC. V is TRBV7-7 and J is TRBJ2-1; 9 bases align to TRBD2. V lost 5 bases to trimming and J lost 0 bases; unmatched junction nucleotides: 2. Germline values: CDR1 SSHAT, CDR2 FNYEAQ (reference sequence). The CDR3 spans 15 residues.

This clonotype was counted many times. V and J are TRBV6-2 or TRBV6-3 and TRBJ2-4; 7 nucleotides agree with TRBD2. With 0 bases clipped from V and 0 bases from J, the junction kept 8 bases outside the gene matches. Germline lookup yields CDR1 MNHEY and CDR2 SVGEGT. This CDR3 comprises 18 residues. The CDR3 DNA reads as TGTGCCAGCAGTTACTCGTGGCTAGCGGAACTAGCCAAAAACATTCAGTACTTC. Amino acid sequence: CASSYSWLAELAKNIQYF.

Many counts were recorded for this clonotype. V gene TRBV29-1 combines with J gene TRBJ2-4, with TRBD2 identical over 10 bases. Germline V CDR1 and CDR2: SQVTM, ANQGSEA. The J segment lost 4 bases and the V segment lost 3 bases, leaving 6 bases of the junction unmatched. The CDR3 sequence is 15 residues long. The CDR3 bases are TGCAGCGTTGAGGCTAGCGGGAGCGGAAAAAACATTCAGTACTTC. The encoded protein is CSVEASGSGKNIQYF.

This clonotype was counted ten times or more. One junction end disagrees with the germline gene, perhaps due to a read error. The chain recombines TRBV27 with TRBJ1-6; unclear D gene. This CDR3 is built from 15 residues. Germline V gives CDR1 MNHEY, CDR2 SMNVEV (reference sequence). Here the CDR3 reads CASSIGPAFNTPLHF. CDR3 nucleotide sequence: TGTGCCAGCAGTATCGGCCCCGCCTTTAATACACCCCTCCACTTT.

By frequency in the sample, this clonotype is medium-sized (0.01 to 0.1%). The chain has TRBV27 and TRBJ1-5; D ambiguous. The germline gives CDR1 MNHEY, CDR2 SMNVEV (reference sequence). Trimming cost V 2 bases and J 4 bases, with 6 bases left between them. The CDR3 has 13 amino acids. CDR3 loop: CASSLRENQPQHF. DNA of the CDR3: TGTGCCAGCAGTTTACGCGAGAATCAGCCCCAGCATTTT.

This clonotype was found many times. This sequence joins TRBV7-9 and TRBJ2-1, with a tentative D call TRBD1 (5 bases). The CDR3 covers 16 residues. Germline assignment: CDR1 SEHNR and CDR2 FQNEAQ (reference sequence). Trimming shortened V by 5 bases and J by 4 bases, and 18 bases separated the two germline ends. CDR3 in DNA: TGTGCCAGCAGCCCCTCCCCGAGACAGAGGTACAATGAGCAGTTCTTC. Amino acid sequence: CASSPSPRQRYNEQFF.

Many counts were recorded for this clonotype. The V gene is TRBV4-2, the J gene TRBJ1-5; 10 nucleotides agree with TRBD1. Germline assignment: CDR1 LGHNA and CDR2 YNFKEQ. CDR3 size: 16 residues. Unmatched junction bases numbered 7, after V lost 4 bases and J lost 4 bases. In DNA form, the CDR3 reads TGTGCCAGCAGCCCATCGAAGGACAGGGGGAATCAGCCCCAGCATTTT. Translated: CASSPSKDRGNQPQHF.

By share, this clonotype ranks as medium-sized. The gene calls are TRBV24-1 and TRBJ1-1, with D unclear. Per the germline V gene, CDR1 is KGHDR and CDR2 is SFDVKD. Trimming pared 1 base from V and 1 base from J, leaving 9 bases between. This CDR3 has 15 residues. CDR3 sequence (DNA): TGTGCCACCAGTGATTTATACGATACGAACACTGAAGCTTTCTTT. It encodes CATSDLYDTNTEAFF.

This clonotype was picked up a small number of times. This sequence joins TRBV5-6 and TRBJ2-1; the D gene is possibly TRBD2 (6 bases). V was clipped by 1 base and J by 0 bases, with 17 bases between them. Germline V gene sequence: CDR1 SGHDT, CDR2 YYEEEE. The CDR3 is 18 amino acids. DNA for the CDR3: TGTGCCAGCAGCTTGTATGGTATGGGAGGTAGCTCCTACAATGAGCAGTTCTTC. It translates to CASSLYGMGGSSYNEQFF. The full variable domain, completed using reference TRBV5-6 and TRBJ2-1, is DAGVTQSPTHLIKTRGQQVTLRCSPKSGHDTVSWYQQALGQGPQFIFQYYEEEERQRGNFPDRFSGHQFPNYSSELNVNALLLGDSALYLCASSLYGMGGSSYNEQFFGPGTRLTVL.

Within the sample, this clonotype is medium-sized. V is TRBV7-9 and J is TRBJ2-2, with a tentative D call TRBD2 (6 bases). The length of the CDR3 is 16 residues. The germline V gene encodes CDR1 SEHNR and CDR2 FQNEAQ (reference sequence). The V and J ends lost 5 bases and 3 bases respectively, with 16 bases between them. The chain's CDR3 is CASSQSQGGDTGELFF. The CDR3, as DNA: TGTGCCAGCAGCCAATCTCAGGGAGGCGACACCGGGGAGCTGTTTTTT.

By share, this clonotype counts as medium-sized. The CDR3, as DNA: TGTGCCAGCTCCCCCCAGGTAGGGGGCCCCTATGGCTACACCTTC. This gives the protein CASSPQVGGPYGYTF. The rearrangement links TRBV27 to TRBJ1-2; 7 positions agree with TRBD1. This CDR3 has 15 amino acids. With V trimmed by 8 bases and J by 4 bases, 13 bases remained unmatched. Germline V CDR1 and CDR2: MNHEY, SMNVEV (reference sequence).

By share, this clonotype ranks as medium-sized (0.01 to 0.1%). CDR3 coding DNA: TGTGCCAGTAGTAGGACTAGCGGGGACACAGATACGCAGTATTTT. Protein product: CASSRTSGDTDTQYF. The chain combines TRBV19 with TRBJ2-3; TRBD2 matches at 12 bases. CDR3 length: 15 residues. V shed 4 bases and J 2 bases; nucleotides not matched to a gene: 1. From germline, CDR1 is LNHDA and CDR2 SQIVND (reference sequence).

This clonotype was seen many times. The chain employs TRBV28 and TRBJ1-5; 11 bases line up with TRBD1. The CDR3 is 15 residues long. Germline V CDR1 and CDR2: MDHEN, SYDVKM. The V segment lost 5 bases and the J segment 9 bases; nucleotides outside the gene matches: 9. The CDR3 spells CASSDRTGGRGPQHF. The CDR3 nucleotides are TGTGCCAGCAGTGACCGGACAGGGGGCAGGGGGCCCCAGCATTTT. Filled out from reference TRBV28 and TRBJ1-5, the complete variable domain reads DVKVTQSSRYLVKRTGEKVFLECVQDMDHENMFWYRQDPGLGLRLIYFSYDVKMKEKGDIPEGYSVSREKKERFSLILESASTNQTSMYLCASSDRTGGRGPQHFGDGTRLSIL.

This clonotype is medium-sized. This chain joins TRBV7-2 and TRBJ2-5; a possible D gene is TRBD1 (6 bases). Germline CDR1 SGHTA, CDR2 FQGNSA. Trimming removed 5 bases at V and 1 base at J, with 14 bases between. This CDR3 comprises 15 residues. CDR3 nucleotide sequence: TGTGCCAGCAGCAGGACGGGACAAATCCAAGAGACCCAGTACTTC. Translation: CASSRTGQIQETQYF. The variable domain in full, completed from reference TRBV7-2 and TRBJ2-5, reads GAGVSQSPSNKVTEKGKDVELRCDPISGHTALYWYRQSLGQGLEFLIYFQGNSAPDKSGLPSDRFSAERTGGSVSTLTIQRTQQEDSAVYLCASSRTGQIQETQYFGPGTRLLVL.

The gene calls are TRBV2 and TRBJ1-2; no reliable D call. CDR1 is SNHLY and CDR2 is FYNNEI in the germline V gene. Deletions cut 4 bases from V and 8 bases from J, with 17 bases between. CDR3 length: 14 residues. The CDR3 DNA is TGTGCCAGCAGTGGCGGGCCTACTGGGGAGGGCTACACCTTC. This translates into CASSGGPTGEGYTF.